These 27 T cell receptor beta chains share one sample of origin, sequenced in a study of T cell repertoires in cytomegalovirus infection. Each CDR3 protein is one row after TCRdb ran MiXCR on the reads. The table records 210,000 or so distinct CDR3 sequences, approximately 7% of them present only once. Sequencing was carried out using PBMCs. These receptors came from a human donor in good health (CMV status not recorded). Some clones in this sample may be carry-over from other donors' samples.

In this sample, this clonotype turned up many times. The chain employs TRBV3-1 and TRBJ1-3, with D uncertain. Germline-derived CDR1 and CDR2 are LGHDT and YNNKEL (reference sequence). V gave up 1 base and J gave up 0 bases, with 4 bases separating them. The CDR3 spans 14 residues. The CDR3 DNA reads as TGTGCCAGCAGCCAAGGCAGCTCTGGAAACACCATATATTTT. It yields the protein CASSQGSSGNTIYF.

Many counts were recorded for this clonotype. The V gene is TRBV7-9, the J gene TRBJ1-1, with D possibly TRBD1 on 6 matching bases. CDR3 length equals 13 residues. Looked up from germline, CDR1 is SEHNR and CDR2 is FQNEAQ (reference sequence). V was cut by 11 bases and J by 4 bases, with 17 bases left in between. In nucleotides, the CDR3 is TGTGCCTCGAGCAGGGGCTGGGGCACTGAAGCTTTCTTT. Protein sequence: CASSRGWGTEAFF.

This clonotype was counted at least ten times. V gene TRBV5-1 combines with J gene TRBJ2-7; 8 bases line up with TRBD1. After removal of 0 bases from V and 0 bases from J, the junction contained 2 bases not matched to a gene. Germline loops: CDR1 SGHRS, CDR2 YFSETQ. The CDR3 extends over 15 amino acids. CDR3 protein: CASSLGDRNSYEQYF. The CDR3 bases are TGCGCCAGCAGCTTGGGGGACAGGAACTCCTACGAGCAGTACTTC.

This clonotype was seen many times. The rearrangement joins TRBV6-6 to TRBJ1-5; D ambiguous. Germline CDR1 and CDR2: MNHNY and SVGAGI (reference sequence). The length of the CDR3 is 17 residues. Trimming pared 0 bases from V and 0 bases from J, leaving 12 bases between. CDR3 region: CASSYSARADSNQPQHF. CDR3 DNA sequence: TGTGCCAGCAGTTACTCCGCCCGGGCCGATAGCAATCAGCCCCAGCATTTT.

This clonotype was counted ten times or more. J is TRBJ2-7 and V is TRBV7-8, with 8 bases identical to TRBD1. The V and J ends lost 4 bases and 5 bases, in that order; junction bases with no gene match: 7. The CDR3 length is 14 residues. The germline V gene has CDR1 SGHVS and CDR2 FQNEAQ. Here the CDR3 DNA reads TGTGCCAGCAGCTCAGGACAGGGAAGGAACGAGCAGTACTTC. This gives the protein CASSSGQGRNEQYF.

This clonotype has more than one count but fewer than ten. The V gene is TRBV20-1, the J gene TRBJ1-5; D is perhaps TRBD1 (6 bases). V shed 0 bases and J shed 0 bases, with 12 bases lying between them. This CDR3 comprises 16 residues. CDR1 is DFQATT and CDR2 is SNEGSKA in the germline V gene (reference sequence). In nucleotides, the CDR3 is TGCAGTGCTAGAGACGGGACACAGTATAGCAATCAGCCCCAGCATTTT. This encodes CSARDGTQYSNQPQHF.

This clonotype was found many times. The V and J genes are TRBV20-1 and TRBJ1-2; 7 nucleotides align to TRBD1. Losses at the gene ends were 6 bases for V and 8 bases for J; bases not matched to a gene: 9. CDR1 is DFQATT, CDR2 SNEGSKA, per germline (reference sequence). The CDR3 runs to 12 residues. CDR3 bases: TGCAGTGCCACCACAGGGGATGACGGCTACACCTTC. Amino acid sequence: CSATTGDDGYTF.

This clonotype was picked up a small number of times. The V gene is TRBV7-9, the J gene TRBJ2-7; 8 nucleotides agree with TRBD2. The CDR3 contains 15 residues. The V gene end was trimmed by 5 bases and the J gene end by 0 bases; junction bases not matched to a gene: 6. In germline, CDR1 is SEHNR, CDR2 FQNEAQ (reference sequence). CDR3 in amino acids: CASSPGGGVSYEQYF. CDR3 bases: TGTGCCAGCAGCCCCGGGGGGGGAGTCTCCTACGAGCAGTACTTC.

This clonotype was counted many times. The chain uses TRBV11-2 and TRBJ2-3; the D gene is possibly TRBD2 (5 bases). The CDR3 length is 14 residues. The germline V gene has CDR1 SGHAT and CDR2 FQNNGV. V lost 2 bases and J 3 bases, leaving 9 bases between the germline ends. The CDR3 is CASSLYRETDTQYF. In nucleotides, the CDR3 is TGTGCCAGCAGCTTATACCGGGAAACAGATACGCAGTATTTT.

This clonotype was picked up many times. This rearrangement joins TRBV7-2 to TRBJ1-2; 8 bases line up with TRBD1. The CDR3 spans 13 residues. V was clipped by 9 bases and J by 3 bases; unmatched bases: 6. Per the germline V gene, CDR1 is SGHTA and CDR2 is FQGNSA. The CDR3: CASRPDRDYGYTF. DNA for the CDR3: TGTGCCAGTCGTCCGGACAGGGACTATGGCTACACCTTC.

In this sample, this clonotype turned up many times. This rearrangement joins TRBV29-1 to TRBJ1-2; weak D call: TRBD1 (6 bases). CDR3 length: 14 amino acids. Looked up from germline, CDR1 is SQVTM and CDR2 is ANQGSEA. Trimming cost V 7 bases and J 5 bases, with 20 bases left between them. CDR3 sequence: CSARTAGGGYGYTF. In DNA form, the CDR3 reads TGCAGCGCCCGGACAGCGGGGGGGGGATATGGCTACACCTTC.

Ten or more counts support this clonotype. The V call is TRBV30, the J call TRBJ1-4, with D possibly being TRBD1 (6 bases). The CDR3 covers 14 residues. V lost 2 bases to trimming and J lost 4 bases, with 11 bases between them. The germline V gene encodes CDR1 GTSNPN and CDR2 SVGIG (reference sequence). The CDR3 spells CAWSRGGRNEKLFF. As DNA, the CDR3 is TGTGCCTGGAGTAGAGGGGGGCGTAATGAAAAACTGTTTTTT.

Turning to this clonotype: This sequence may be a read error, since a much larger clone differs from it by one base. The V gene is TRBV20-1, the J gene TRBJ1-3; D not resolved. V lost 3 bases, J lost 0 bases, and 6 bases lay in between. Looked up from germline, CDR1 is DFQATT and CDR2 is SNEGSKA (reference sequence). This CDR3 is 13 amino acids long. The CDR3 sequence is CSARETSGNTIYF. The CDR3, as DNA: TGCAGTGCTAGGGAAACCTCTGGAAACACCATATATTTT.

This clonotype occurred many times. The gene calls are TRBV5-4 and TRBJ1-1; a possible D gene is TRBD1 (6 bases). V dropped 6 bases and J dropped 1 base, with 10 bases sitting between them. The germline V gene encodes CDR1 SGHNT and CDR2 YYREEE (reference sequence). CDR3 length: 13 residues. The chain's CDR3 is CASTIGGNTEAFF. Written as DNA, the CDR3 is TGTGCCAGCACCATAGGGGGGAACACTGAAGCTTTCTTT.

This clonotype was counted many times. The chain uses TRBV29-1 and TRBJ1-5; D gene unclear. The CDR3 runs to 12 residues. Deletions cut 3 bases from V and 3 bases from J, with 6 bases between. Looked up from germline, CDR1 is SQVTM and CDR2 is ANQGSEA. The CDR3 here is CSVEDANQPQHF. CDR3 nucleotide sequence: TGCAGCGTTGAGGACGCCAATCAGCCCCAGCATTTT.

In its sample, this clonotype was seen many times. The chain couples TRBV20-1 to TRBJ2-1; D may be TRBD2 (5 bases). The CDR3 loop spans 13 amino acids. CDR1 is DFQATT and CDR2 is SNEGSKA in the germline V gene (reference sequence). Trimming took 7 bases from V and 4 from J, leaving 14 bases between them. The CDR3 protein is CSVKSGGYNEQFF. The CDR3 coding sequence is TGCAGTGTGAAAAGCGGAGGATACAATGAGCAGTTCTTC.

In its sample, this clonotype was seen many times. V is TRBV2 and J is TRBJ1-1; D not resolved. V was clipped by 8 bases and J by 0 bases, with 10 bases between them. Per the germline V gene, CDR1 is SNHLY and CDR2 is FYNNEI. CDR3 size: 13 residues. The DNA for the CDR3 is TGTGCCAGCTCCGTTATTCTGAACACTGAAGCTTTCTTT. As protein: CASSVILNTEAFF.

This clonotype was counted at least ten times. The chain joins TRBV7-2 to TRBJ2-5; TRBD2 agrees at 9 bases. V gave up 5 bases and J gave up 2 bases; unmatched junction bases: 3. Germline CDR1 is SGHTA and CDR2 is FQGNSA. The CDR3 contains 14 residues. The CDR3: CASSPGLAQETQYF. The CDR3 nucleotides read TGTGCCAGCAGCCCTGGACTAGCGCAAGAGACCCAGTACTTC.

Concerning this clonotype: It may be a read error: a sequence one base away is much more abundant. The chain uses TRBV29-1 and TRBJ2-2, with D tentatively TRBD2 (6 bases). Between the trimmed V and J ends, which lost 1 base and 9 bases, there was a span of 9 bases. CDR3 size: 12 residues. CDR1 is SQVTM, CDR2 ANQGSEA, per germline. The CDR3 spells CSVEGEARELFF. In DNA form, the CDR3 reads TGCAGCGTTGAAGGGGAGGCCAGGGAGCTGTTTTTT.

In this sample, this clonotype turned up many times. In DNA, the CDR3 is TGTGCCAGCAGCCCGACGCGGGTGAACACTGAAGCTTTCTTT. This gives the protein CASSPTRVNTEAFF. V gene TRBV7-2 combines with J gene TRBJ1-1; unclear D gene. Per the germline V gene, CDR1 is SGHTA and CDR2 is FQGNSA. V lost 5 bases and J lost 0, with 10 bases in between. The CDR3 contains 14 residues.

This clonotype was counted ten times or more. This sequence joins TRBV18 and TRBJ2-1; 12 bases map to TRBD2. Germline V gene lookup returns CDR1 KGHSH and CDR2 LQKENI. V was clipped by 3 bases and J by 7 bases; unmatched bases: 7. The CDR3 consists of 16 residues. In DNA form, the CDR3 reads TGTGCCAGCTCACCCCGACTAGCGGGGGATGTAAATGAGCAGTTCTTC. Encoded protein: CASSPRLAGDVNEQFF.

This clonotype was found many times. The chain is built from TRBV29-1 and TRBJ2-1, with D perhaps assigned TRBD1 or TRBD2 (5 bases each). The CDR3 has 13 amino acids. The V and J ends lost 4 bases and 0 bases respectively, with 7 bases between them. Germline CDR1 SQVTM, CDR2 ANQGSEA. Written as DNA, the CDR3 is TGCAGCGTTGGAGGGGACTCCTACAATGAGCAGTTCTTC. It specifies CSVGGDSYNEQFF.

The V and J genes are TRBV2 and TRBJ2-1; the D is unclear. The germline gives CDR1 SNHLY, CDR2 FYNNEI. CDR3 size: 10 residues. V was pared by 1 base and J by 15 bases, with 7 bases between. DNA for the CDR3: TGTGCCAGCAGTGAAGGTACCCCGTTCTTC. Translated: CASSEGTPFF. Supplemented by reference TRBV2 and TRBJ2-1, the full variable domain reads EPEVTQTPSHQVTQMGQEVILRCVPISNHLYFYWYRQILGQKVEFLVSFYNNEISEKSEIFDDQFSVERPDGSNFTLKIRSTKLEDSAMYFCASSEGTPFFGPGTRLTVL.

Ten or more counts support this clonotype. This chain uses TRBV7-6 with TRBJ1-2; perhaps TRBD1 as D (6 bases). Germline CDR1 SGHVS, CDR2 FNYEAQ. The CDR3 loop spans 14 amino acids. Trimming took 5 bases from V and 8 from J, leaving 18 bases between them. The CDR3 DNA sequence: TGTGCCAGCAGCCCCTCCCCGGGGGCGAGGGGCTACACCTTC. Encoded protein: CASSPSPGARGYTF.

This clonotype was seen at least ten times. The V and J genes are TRBV20-1 and TRBJ1-2, with 10 bases lining up with TRBD1. J lost 3 bases, V lost 7 bases, and 8 bases had no gene match. This CDR3 contains 14 residues. Germline CDR1 and CDR2: DFQATT and SNEGSKA (reference sequence). The CDR3 bases are TGCAGTGTCCCGGGACAGGGGAAAGACTATGGCTACACCTTC. Its protein is CSVPGQGKDYGYTF.

At least ten counts were recorded for this clonotype. The genes are TRBV7-2 and TRBJ1-1; D is possibly TRBD1 (5 bases). The length of the CDR3 is 13 residues. Trimming cost V 7 bases and J 6 bases, with 15 bases left between them. Germline V CDR1 and CDR2: SGHTA, FQGNSA. CDR3 sequence: CASTLRRGAEAFF. The DNA for the CDR3 is TGTGCCAGCACCCTAAGGAGGGGCGCTGAAGCTTTCTTT.

The chain employs TRBV28 and TRBJ2-5; 9 positions match TRBD2. This CDR3 has 14 residues. The germline CDR1 and CDR2 sequences are MDHEN and SYDVKM. The junction had 8 bases not matched to a gene; V was cut back by 7 bases and J by 5 bases. The CDR3 protein is CASNGGGALETQYF. In DNA form, the CDR3 reads TGTGCCAGCAACGGCGGGGGGGCCCTGGAGACCCAGTACTTC.